In this sample, the clone carrying this T cell receptor (beta chain) turned up once. Its antigen is still unknown. Distinct nucleotide sequences in the sample also encode this CDR3. The data stem from a study of shared clonotypes between healthy human individuals. On the study more broadly: The plates for each donor numbered three CD4 naive, three CD4 memory, two CD8 naive and one CD8 memory. Overall study results and limits: With a few donors compared, 4.5% to 6.5% of naive CD4 clonotypes were shared. Collection of samples was limited to blood; tissue repertoires likely differ.

The CDR3 extends over 14 amino acids. Germline CDR1 reads SGHRS; CDR2 reads YFSETQ. The V end lost 2 bases, the J end lost 5 bases, and 13 bases lay between the germline ends. TCRdb's copy holds only in-frame clones and misses some; the assay was immunoSEQ multiplex PCR. Counted here are approximately 2.3 million clones, 93% occurring once; the ten biggest clones make up 0.39%. Sequenced sample: naive CD4+ T cells from PBMCs. Regarding subset: CD45RA+ positively selected. V and J are TRBV5-1 and TRBJ2-5, with D tentatively TRBD2 (6 bases). The origin of this receptor is a man between 18 and 35 years old in good health. Some clones in this sample may be carry-over from other donors' samples. In DNA, the CDR3 is TGCGCCAGCAGCTTCGGCGGGGCGCGGGAGACCCAGTACTTC. Translating it yields CASSFGGARETQYF.